This T cell receptor (beta chain) appears in the sequencing data of a study of blood T cell repertoires in COVID-19. Study-wide background: PBMCs, B-cell-depleted T cells, or T cells were the source of the cDNA or gDNA that made up the material.

Original data processing: Amplification of reference gene primers was used by the study to estimate nucleated cell counts. TCRdb's copy holds only in-frame clones and misses some; the assay was immunoSEQ multiplex PCR. V and J calls and clone size are as listed in that table; D and trimming were resolved from the DNA. The table shows fewer than 400,000 clones, with roughly 90% occurring only once. The V and J ends lost 4 bases and 3 bases respectively, with 14 bases between them. Germline lookup yields CDR1 SGDLS and CDR2 YYNGEE. CDR3 length: 14 amino acids. Adults between roughly 18 and 90 years of age took part from 20 to 25 US areas. Recovered Cohort 3 donors showed two negative PCRs, clearance, or symptom resolution.

The source material was PBMCs or T cells enriched from blood (not recorded which). The sequence was collected from a woman aged 30 to 39 who had recovered from COVID-19. This sequence joins TRBV9 and TRBJ2-7; possible D gene TRBD2, 5 bases. This CDR3 reads CASSPRRMNYEQYF. In nucleotides, the CDR3 is TGTGCCAGCAGCCCCCGGAGGATGAACTACGAGCAGTACTTC. The entire variable domain, with the rest obtained from reference TRBV9 and TRBJ2-7, is as follows: DSGVTQTPKHLITATGQRVTLRCSPRSGDLSVYWYQQSLDQGLQFLIQYYNGEERAKGNILERFSAQQFPDLHSELNLSSLELGDSALYFCASSPRRMNYEQYFGPGTRLTVT.